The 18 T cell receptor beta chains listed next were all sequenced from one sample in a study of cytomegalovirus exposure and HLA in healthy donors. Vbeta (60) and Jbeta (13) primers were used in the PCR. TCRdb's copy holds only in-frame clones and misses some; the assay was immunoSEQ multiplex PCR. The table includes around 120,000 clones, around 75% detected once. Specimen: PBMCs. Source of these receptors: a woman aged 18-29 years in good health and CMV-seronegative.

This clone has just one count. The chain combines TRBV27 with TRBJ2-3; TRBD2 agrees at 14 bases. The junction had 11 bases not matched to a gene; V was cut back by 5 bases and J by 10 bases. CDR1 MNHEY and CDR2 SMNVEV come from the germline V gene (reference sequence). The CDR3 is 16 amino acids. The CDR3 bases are TGTGCCAGCAGTCGCGCGACTAGCGGGGGGGATGGTGCGCAGTATTTT. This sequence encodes CASSRATSGGDGAQYF.

This CDR3 reads CASSRQPALNTEAFF. CDR3 DNA: TGTGCCAGCAGTCGACAGCCGGCCCTGAACACTGAAGCTTTCTTT. This chain joins TRBV2 and TRBJ1-1, with a possible D match to TRBD1 (5 bases). The CDR3 is 15 amino acids. The germline V and J ends were trimmed by 5 bases and 0 bases, with 13 bases remaining between them. Germline CDR1 is SNHLY and CDR2 is FYNNEI. The whole variable domain, filled in from reference TRBV2 and TRBJ1-1, reads EPEVTQTPSHQVTQMGQEVILRCVPISNHLYFYWYRQILGQKVEFLVSFYNNEISEKSEIFDDQFSVERPDGSNFTLKIRSTKLEDSAMYFCASSRQPALNTEAFFGQGTRLTVV.

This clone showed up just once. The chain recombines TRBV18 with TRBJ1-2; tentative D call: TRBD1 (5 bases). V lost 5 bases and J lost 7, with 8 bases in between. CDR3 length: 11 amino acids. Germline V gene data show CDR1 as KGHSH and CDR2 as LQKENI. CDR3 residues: CASSSQGGYTF. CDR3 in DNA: TGTGCCAGCTCAAGCCAGGGTGGCTACACCTTC.

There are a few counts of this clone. The chain's CDR3 is CASSRLAGSTGELFF. The DNA of the CDR3 is TGTGCCAGCAGTCGACTAGCGGGGAGCACCGGGGAGCTGTTTTTT. The gene calls are TRBV2 and TRBJ2-2; 11 nucleotides agree with TRBD2. The CDR3 has 15 amino acids. The J segment lost 4 bases and the V segment lost 5 bases, leaving 3 bases of the junction unmatched. The germline V gene encodes CDR1 SNHLY and CDR2 FYNNEI.

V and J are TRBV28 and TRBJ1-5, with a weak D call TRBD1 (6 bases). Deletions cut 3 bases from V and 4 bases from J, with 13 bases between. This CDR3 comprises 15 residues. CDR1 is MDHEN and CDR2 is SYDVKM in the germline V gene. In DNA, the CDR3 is TGTGCCAGCAGTTTTAAACAGGGTTCTAATCAGCCCCAGCATTTT. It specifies CASSFKQGSNQPQHF.

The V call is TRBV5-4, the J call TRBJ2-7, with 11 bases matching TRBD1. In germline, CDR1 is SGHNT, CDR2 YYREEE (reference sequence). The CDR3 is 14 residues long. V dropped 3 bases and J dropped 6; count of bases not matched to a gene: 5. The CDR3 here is CASSSDRGLVEQYF. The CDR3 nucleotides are TGTGCCAGCAGCTCGGACAGGGGGCTAGTCGAGCAGTACTTC.

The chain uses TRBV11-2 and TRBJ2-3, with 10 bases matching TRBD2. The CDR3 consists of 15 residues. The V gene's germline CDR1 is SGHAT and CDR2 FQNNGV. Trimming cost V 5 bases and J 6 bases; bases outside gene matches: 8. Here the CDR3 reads CASSPELAGLDTQYF. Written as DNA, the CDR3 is TGTGCCAGCAGCCCGGAACTAGCGGGGTTGGATACGCAGTATTTT.

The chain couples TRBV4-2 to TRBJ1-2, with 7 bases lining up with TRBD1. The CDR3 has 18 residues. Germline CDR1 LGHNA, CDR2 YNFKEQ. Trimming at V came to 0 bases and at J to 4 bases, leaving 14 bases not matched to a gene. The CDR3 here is CASSQDIGQELRFYGYTF. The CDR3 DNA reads TGTGCCAGCAGCCAAGATATCGGACAGGAGTTACGATTCTATGGCTACACCTTC.

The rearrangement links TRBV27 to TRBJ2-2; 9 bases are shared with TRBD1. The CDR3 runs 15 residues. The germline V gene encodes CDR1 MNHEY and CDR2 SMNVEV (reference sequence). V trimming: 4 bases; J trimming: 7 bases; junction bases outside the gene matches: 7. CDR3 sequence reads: CASSSQDRGGGELFF. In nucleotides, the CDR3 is TGTGCCAGCAGTTCCCAGGACAGGGGCGGCGGGGAGCTGTTTTTT.

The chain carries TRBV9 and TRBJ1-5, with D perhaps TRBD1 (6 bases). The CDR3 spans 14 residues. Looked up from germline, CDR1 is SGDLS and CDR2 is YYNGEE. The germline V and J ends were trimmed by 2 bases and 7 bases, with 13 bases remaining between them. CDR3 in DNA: TGTGCCAGCAGCGTGGGGGGGGCAGGGCAGCCCCAGCATTTT. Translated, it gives CASSVGGAGQPQHF.

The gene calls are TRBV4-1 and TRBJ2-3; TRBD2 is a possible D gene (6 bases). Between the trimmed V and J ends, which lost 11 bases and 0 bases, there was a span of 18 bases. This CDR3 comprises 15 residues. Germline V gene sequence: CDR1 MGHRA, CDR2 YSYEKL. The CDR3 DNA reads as TGCGCCGGGGGAGCGCGGGGCCTTAGCACAGATACGCAGTATTTT. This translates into CAGGARGLSTDTQYF.

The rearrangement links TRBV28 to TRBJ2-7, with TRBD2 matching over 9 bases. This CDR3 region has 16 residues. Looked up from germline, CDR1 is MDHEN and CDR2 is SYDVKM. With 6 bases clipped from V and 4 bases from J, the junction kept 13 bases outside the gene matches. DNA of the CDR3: TGTGCCAGCAGCACCCCCGGCGGGGGGGCCGGATACGAGCAGTACTTC. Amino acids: CASSTPGGGAGYEQYF.

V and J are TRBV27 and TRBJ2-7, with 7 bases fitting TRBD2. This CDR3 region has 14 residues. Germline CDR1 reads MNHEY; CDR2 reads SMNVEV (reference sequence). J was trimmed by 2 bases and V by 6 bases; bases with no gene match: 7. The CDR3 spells CASRGLGTTYEQYF. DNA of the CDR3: TGTGCCAGCAGGGGACTCGGGACTACCTACGAGCAGTACTTC.

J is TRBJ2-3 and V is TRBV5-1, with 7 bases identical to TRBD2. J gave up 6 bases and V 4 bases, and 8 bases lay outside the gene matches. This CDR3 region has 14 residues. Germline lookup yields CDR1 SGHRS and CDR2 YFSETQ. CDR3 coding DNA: TGCGCCAGCAGCCCGGGGGGAGTCGGGGATACGCAGTATTTT. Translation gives CASSPGGVGDTQYF.

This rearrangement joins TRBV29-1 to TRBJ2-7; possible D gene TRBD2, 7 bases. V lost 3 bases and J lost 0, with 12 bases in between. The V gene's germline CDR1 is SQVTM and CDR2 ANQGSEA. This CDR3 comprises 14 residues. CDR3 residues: CSVELRGASYEQYF. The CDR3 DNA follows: TGCAGCGTTGAGTTACGGGGGGCCTCCTACGAGCAGTACTTC.

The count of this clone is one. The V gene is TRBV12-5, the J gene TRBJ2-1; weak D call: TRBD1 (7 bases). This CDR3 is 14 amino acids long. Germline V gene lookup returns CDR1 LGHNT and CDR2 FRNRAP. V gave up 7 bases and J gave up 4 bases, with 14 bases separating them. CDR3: CASATTGRYNEQFF. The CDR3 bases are TGTGCTAGTGCCACGACAGGGAGGTACAATGAGCAGTTCTTC.

This CDR3 is CAWSVRGGSSNQPQHF. CDR3 nucleotides: TGTGCCTGGAGTGTACGGGGGGGCTCGAGCAATCAGCCCCAGCATTTT. V and J are TRBV30 and TRBJ1-5; tentative D call: TRBD1 (6 bases). This CDR3 contains 16 residues. Trimming cost V 0 bases and J 1 base, with 13 bases left between them. Germline V lookup: CDR1 GTSNPN, CDR2 SVGIG (reference sequence).

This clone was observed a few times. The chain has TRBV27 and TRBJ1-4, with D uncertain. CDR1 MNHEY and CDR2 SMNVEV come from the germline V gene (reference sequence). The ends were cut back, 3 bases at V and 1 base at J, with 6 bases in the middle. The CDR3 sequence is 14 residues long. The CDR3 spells CASSFRVTNEKLFF. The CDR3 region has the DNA TGTGCCAGCAGTTTTCGGGTAACTAATGAAAAACTGTTTTTT.